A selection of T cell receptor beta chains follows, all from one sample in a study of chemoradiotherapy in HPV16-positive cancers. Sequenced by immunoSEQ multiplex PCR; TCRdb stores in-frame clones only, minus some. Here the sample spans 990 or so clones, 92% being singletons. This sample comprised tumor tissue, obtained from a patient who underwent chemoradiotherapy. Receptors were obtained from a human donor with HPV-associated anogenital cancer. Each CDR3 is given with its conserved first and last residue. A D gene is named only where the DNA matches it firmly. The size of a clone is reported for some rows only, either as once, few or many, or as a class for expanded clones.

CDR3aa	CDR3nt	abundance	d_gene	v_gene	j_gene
CSVKGEGEAGELFF	TGCAGCGTTAAGGGGGAGGGGGAAGCCGGGGAGCTGTTTTTT	NA	NA	TRBV29-1	TRBJ2-2
CASSLGLDTEAFF	TGTGCCAGCAGCTTAGGGCTGGACACTGAAGCTTTCTTT	NA	NA	TRBV7-9	TRBJ1-1
CASSSGETTKQYF	TGTGCCAGTAGTTCCGGGGAGACTACGAAGCAGTACTTC	NA	NA	TRBV19	TRBJ2-7
CASSPSAGGLSEQYF	TGTGCCAGCTCACCGTCAGCGGGGGGTCTGAGCGAGCAGTACTTC	NA	TRBD2	TRBV18	TRBJ2-7
CASSLYRLNQPQHF	TGTGCCAGCAGCTTGTACAGGCTCAATCAGCCCCAGCATTTT	NA	NA	TRBV5-6	TRBJ1-5
CASSFSGLQPQHF	TGTGCCAGCAGTTTTTCGGGGCTTCAGCCCCAGCATTTT	once	NA	TRBV27	TRBJ1-5
CASSPQIWDITNTGELFF	TGTGCCAGCAGTCCCCAGATTTGGGACATTACGAACACCGGGGAGCTGTTTTTT	NA	NA	TRBV28	TRBJ2-2
CASSTSGAPGYTF	TGTGCCAGCAGTACCTCGGGGGCGCCCGGCTACACCTTC	NA	NA	TRBV28	TRBJ1-2
CVRSLGAANEQFF	TGTGTCAGAAGCTTAGGGGCGGCCAATGAGCAGTTCTTC	NA	NA	TRBV7-5	TRBJ2-1
CASSSSTGPFETQYF	TGTGCCAGTAGTAGTAGTACGGGGCCGTTTGAGACCCAGTACTTC	NA	NA	TRBV19	TRBJ2-5
CASSENRGRGEAFF	TGTGCCAGCAGTGAAAACAGGGGAAGGGGTGAAGCTTTCTTT	few	TRBD1	TRBV6-1	TRBJ1-1
CASSQSSVQTSVAKNIQYF	TGTGCCAGCAGCCAATCCTCGGTACAGACTAGCGTAGCCAAAAACATTCAGTACTTC	once	TRBD2	TRBV4-2	TRBJ2-4
CASSFEGNTEAFF	TGTGCCAGCAGCTTCGAGGGGAACACTGAAGCTTTCTTT	NA	NA	TRBV7-6	TRBJ1-1
CASSDRDLTRGTDTQYF	TGTGCCAGCAGTGACCGGGACTTGACGAGGGGCACAGATACGCAGTATTTT	NA	NA	TRBV2	TRBJ2-3
CATSRGGTGAFQETQYF	TGTGCCACCAGCAGGGGGGGGACAGGGGCGTTCCAAGAGACCCAGTACTTC	NA	TRBD1	TRBV15	TRBJ2-5
CASSSEDRQTYEQYF	TGTGCCAGCAGCTCAGAGGACAGGCAAACCTACGAGCAGTACTTC	NA	TRBD1	TRBV7-9	TRBJ2-7
CAISETIPSGTDEQYF	TGTGCCATCAGTGAGACTATCCCATCGGGAACGGACGAGCAGTACTTC	NA	NA	TRBV10-3	TRBJ2-7
CASSGTGAGLAGGQRQFF	TGTGCCAGCAGCGGAACAGGGGCAGGACTAGCGGGGGGCCAACGACAGTTCTTC	NA	TRBD2	TRBV28	TRBJ2-1
CASSQLGGSGGAPTDTQYF	TGTGCCAGCAGCCAATTGGGGGGAAGCGGGGGGGCCCCCACAGATACGCAGTATTTT	NA	TRBD2	TRBV4-2	TRBJ2-3
CASSVAGGGETQYF	TGTGCCAGCAGCGTAGCCGGGGGCGGGGAGACCCAGTACTTC	NA	NA	TRBV9	TRBJ2-5
CASSSVLAGGADTQYF	TGCGCCAGCAGCTCCGTCCTAGCGGGAGGGGCAGATACGCAGTATTTT	NA	TRBD2	TRBV5-1	TRBJ2-3
CASSQAGEETQYF	TGCGCCAGCAGCCAAGCAGGGGAAGAGACCCAGTACTTC	NA	NA	TRBV4-1	TRBJ2-5
CASKWGGTDTQYF	TGTGCCAGCAAGTGGGGGGGTACAGATACGCAGTATTTT	NA	TRBD2	TRBV27	TRBJ2-3
CASSLEGGAMGEQYF	TGTGCCAGCAGCTTAGAGGGGGGAGCCATGGGCGAGCAGTACTTC	NA	NA	TRBV11-2	TRBJ2-7
CASSWAANTEAFF	TGCGCCAGCAGTTGGGCAGCGAACACTGAAGCTTTCTTT	NA	NA	TRBV5-1	TRBJ1-1
CASSEYSTEAFF	TGTGCCAGCAGTGAATATAGCACTGAAGCTTTCTTT	once	NA	TRBV6-1	TRBJ1-1
CAWSVQGQGYSPLHF	TGTGCCTGGAGTGTACAGGGGCAGGGTTATTCACCCCTCCACTTT	NA	TRBD1	TRBV30	TRBJ1-6
CASSPPSSGRFTGELFF	TGTGCCAGCAGCCCGCCATCTAGCGGGAGATTCACCGGGGAGCTGTTTTTT	NA	TRBD2	TRBV7-9	TRBJ2-2
CAWNLDSFSYSGNTIYF	TGTGCCTGGAACCTTGACAGTTTTTCTTACTCTGGAAACACCATATATTTT	once	NA	TRBV30	TRBJ1-3
CASSLDTDTQYF	TGCGCCAGCAGCTTGGACACAGATACGCAGTATTTT	NA	NA	TRBV5-1	TRBJ2-3
CASSEGTGANVLTF	TGTGCCAGCAGTGAGGGGACTGGGGCCAACGTCCTGACTTTC	NA	NA	TRBV6-4	TRBJ2-6
CASSEERLTIAQPQHF	TGTGCCAGCAGTGAAGAGAGACTGACCATAGCACAGCCCCAGCATTTT	once	NA	TRBV6-1	TRBJ1-5
CATSRDSGTGGSEQYF	TGTGCCACCAGCAGAGATTCCGGGACAGGGGGTAGCGAGCAGTACTTC	NA	TRBD1	TRBV15	TRBJ2-7
CASRVTGLNQPQHF	TGTGCCAGTAGGGTAACAGGGCTGAATCAGCCCCAGCATTTT	once	NA	TRBV19	TRBJ1-5
CASSLQTGVNYGYTF	TGTGCCAGCAGCTTACAAACAGGGGTGAACTATGGCTACACCTTC	NA	TRBD1	TRBV7-2	TRBJ1-2
CASSPALKETQYF	TGTGCCAGCAGCCCTGCCCTAAAAGAGACCCAGTACTTC	NA	NA	TRBV28	TRBJ2-5
CASSLFERGGEKLFF	TGTGCCAGCAGTTTATTTGAGAGGGGTGGTGAAAAACTGTTTTTT	NA	NA	TRBV28	TRBJ1-4
CASSDSAGSVAEAFF	TGTGCCAGCAGTGACTCTGCAGGGTCTGTGGCTGAAGCTTTCTTT	NA	NA	TRBV6-4	TRBJ1-1
CASSQDGQGFTYEQYF	TGCGCCAGCAGCCAAGACGGGCAGGGATTCACCTACGAGCAGTACTTC	once	NA	TRBV4-1	TRBJ2-7
CASSSVDSNYEQYF	TGTGCCAGCAGTTCAGTAGACAGTAACTACGAGCAGTACTTC	NA	NA	TRBV28	TRBJ2-7
CASSEPGGTDTQYF	TGTGCCAGCAGTGAACCAGGGGGCACAGATACGCAGTATTTT	NA	NA	TRBV6-1	TRBJ2-3
CASSLLQGHGELFF	TGCGCCAGCAGCTTACTACAGGGTCATGGGGAGCTGTTTTTT	NA	NA	TRBV5-1	TRBJ2-2
CASSSGKRGYTF	TGTGCCAGCAGTTCCGGGAAACGGGGCTACACCTTC	NA	NA	TRBV6-5	TRBJ1-2
CASSYGGGNTEAFF	TGTGCCAGCAGTTACGGTGGGGGGAACACTGAAGCTTTCTTT	once	NA	TRBV6-6	TRBJ1-1
CASSPVDFSTDTQYF	TGTGCCAGCAGTCCTGTCGACTTCAGCACAGATACGCAGTATTTT	NA	NA	TRBV28	TRBJ2-3
CASSWHSGVVTDTQYF	TGTGCCAGCAGCTGGCATTCGGGAGTCGTAACAGATACGCAGTATTTT	NA	NA	TRBV9	TRBJ2-3
CAWSVRFSGTGELFF	TGTGCCTGGAGTGTACGATTCAGCGGGACCGGGGAGCTGTTTTTT	NA	NA	TRBV30	TRBJ2-2
CSEQAGYEQYF	TGCAGTGAACAGGCCGGCTACGAGCAGTACTTC	NA	NA	TRBV20-1	TRBJ2-7
CASSPQGGPSTDTQYF	TGTGCCAGCAGCCCACAAGGAGGGCCCAGCACAGATACGCAGTATTTT	NA	NA	TRBV7-6	TRBJ2-3
CASTPPRLLAKNIQYF	TGTGCCAGCACCCCTCCCCGACTGCTAGCCAAAAACATTCAGTACTTC	NA	NA	TRBV2	TRBJ2-4
CASSTGDYEQYF	TGTGCCAGCAGTACAGGGGACTACGAGCAGTACTTC	NA	TRBD1	TRBV6-1	TRBJ2-7
CASSVQGGGYGYTF	TGTGCCAGCAGTGTACAGGGCGGGGGCTATGGCTACACCTTC	few	NA	TRBV6-1	TRBJ1-2
CASSESPELPEAFF	TGCGCCAGCAGTGAGTCGCCGGAATTACCTGAAGCTTTCTTT	once	NA	TRBV10-1	TRBJ1-1
CASSQEWGAGANVLTF	TGCGCCAGCAGCCAGGAGTGGGGAGCTGGGGCCAACGTCCTGACTTTC	NA	NA	TRBV4-3	TRBJ2-6